This TCR beta chain was recorded in a study of blood T cells in healthy people across ages. V lost 4 bases to trimming and J lost 8 bases, with 20 bases between them. In germline, CDR1 is DFQATT, CDR2 SNEGSKA (reference sequence). This CDR3 has 14 residues. Points from the study as a whole: Bulk PBMC profiling left naive and antigen-experienced comparisons inconclusive.

With respect to this clonotype: Its specificity is not known.

Ten milliliters was the volume of peripheral blood drawn from each donor. It was with a sample-barcoded 5' primer and a J-beta primer mix that a second PCR of roughly 7 to 11 cycles was run. Each CDR3 protein gets one entry after TCRdb re-called the 5' RACE reads with MiXCR. The table lists around 2 million distinct CDR3 sequences, around 42% of them singletons. The sequenced sample consisted of blood. The sequence came from a human donor in good health. J is TRBJ1-2 and V is TRBV20-1; D is uncertain. CDR3 bases: TGCAGTGCTATCGCCCCATCAACTACGGCAGGCTACACCTTC. This gives the protein CSAIAPSTTAGYTF.